The following is a T cell receptor beta chain sequence with its context. This entry belongs to a study of blood T cell repertoires in COVID-19. In the study overall: The cDNA or gDNA used as material had been derived from T cells, B-cell-depleted T cells, or PBMCs.

Donors of Cohort 3 who recovered were those that had two negative PCRs, clearance, or symptom resolution. The germline V gene encodes CDR1 MGHRA and CDR2 YSYEKL. The length of the CDR3 is 12 residues. V was cut by 1 base and J by 4 bases, with 3 bases left in between. In the authors' methods: Estimates of nucleated cell counts were drawn from the amplification of reference gene primers. Clones were read by immunoSEQ multiplex PCR, and TCRdb kept only the in-frame ones, dropping some. The V and J calls and clone size come from that table; D and trimming were worked out from the DNA. The table shows 150,000 to 200,000 clones, with around 91% occurring only once.

The receptor was derived from a young woman who had recovered from COVID-19. The J gene is TRBJ2-3, the V gene TRBV4-1, with unresolved D. The material sequenced was PBMCs or T cells enriched from blood (not recorded which). CDR3 loop: CASSQGADTQYF. In nucleotides, the CDR3 is TGCGCCAGCAGCCAAGGAGCAGATACGCAGTATTTT.